This T cell receptor beta chain was recorded in a study of T cells in women clearing cervical HPV infection. Study overall: Controls' single incident HPV16 infection cleared within 12 months without precancer.

TCR beta CDR3 amplified by multiplex PCR from about 1200 ng genomic DNA. Some clones are missing from TCRdb's copy, which holds only in-frame ones; the method was immunoSEQ multiplex PCR. Here the sample table reports around 23,000 clones. Germline V lookup: CDR1 MRHNA, CDR2 SNTAGT. The CDR3 has 15 amino acids. The J segment lost 2 bases and the V segment lost 2 bases, leaving 4 bases of the junction unmatched. A word on this clone: The read halts 3 residues ahead of the CDR3 end, with the missing end drawn from the germline J gene.

All participants had a single incident cervical HPV16 infection, and prevalent HPV16 infections were excluded. Dot-blot hybridization genotyped cervical HPV amplified with MY09/MY11 PCR. This receptor was identified in a woman between 18 and 70 years old with a cervical HPV16 infection that either progressed to CIN3+ or cleared (not recorded which). This chain links TRBV6-4 with TRBJ2-3; 7 bases match TRBD2. Material for sequencing was blood buffy coat. CDR3 region: CASSDQAGATDTQYF. Incomplete CDR3 DNA: TGTGCCAGCAGTGACCAGGCGGGAGCCACAGATACG.